The T cell receptor beta chain under discussion was sequenced for a study of blood T cell repertoires in COVID-19. J lost 3 bases, V lost 4 bases, and 2 bases had no gene match. The CDR3 spans 14 residues. The germline CDR1 and CDR2 sequences are LGHDT and YNNKEL (reference sequence). Sequenced by immunoSEQ multiplex PCR; TCRdb stores in-frame clones only, minus some. The sample consists of about 480,000 clones, around 89% of them appearing once. This sequence originates from a woman aged 40 to 55 who had recovered from COVID-19. The chain has TRBV3-1 (or the pseudogene TRBV3-2) and TRBJ2-7, with 11 nucleotides matching TRBD2. The sample comprised PBMCs or T cells enriched from blood (not recorded which). CDR3 DNA sequence: TGTGCCAGCAGCCCGACTAGCGGGAACTACGAGCAGTACTTC. Protein sequence: CASSPTSGNYEQYF.